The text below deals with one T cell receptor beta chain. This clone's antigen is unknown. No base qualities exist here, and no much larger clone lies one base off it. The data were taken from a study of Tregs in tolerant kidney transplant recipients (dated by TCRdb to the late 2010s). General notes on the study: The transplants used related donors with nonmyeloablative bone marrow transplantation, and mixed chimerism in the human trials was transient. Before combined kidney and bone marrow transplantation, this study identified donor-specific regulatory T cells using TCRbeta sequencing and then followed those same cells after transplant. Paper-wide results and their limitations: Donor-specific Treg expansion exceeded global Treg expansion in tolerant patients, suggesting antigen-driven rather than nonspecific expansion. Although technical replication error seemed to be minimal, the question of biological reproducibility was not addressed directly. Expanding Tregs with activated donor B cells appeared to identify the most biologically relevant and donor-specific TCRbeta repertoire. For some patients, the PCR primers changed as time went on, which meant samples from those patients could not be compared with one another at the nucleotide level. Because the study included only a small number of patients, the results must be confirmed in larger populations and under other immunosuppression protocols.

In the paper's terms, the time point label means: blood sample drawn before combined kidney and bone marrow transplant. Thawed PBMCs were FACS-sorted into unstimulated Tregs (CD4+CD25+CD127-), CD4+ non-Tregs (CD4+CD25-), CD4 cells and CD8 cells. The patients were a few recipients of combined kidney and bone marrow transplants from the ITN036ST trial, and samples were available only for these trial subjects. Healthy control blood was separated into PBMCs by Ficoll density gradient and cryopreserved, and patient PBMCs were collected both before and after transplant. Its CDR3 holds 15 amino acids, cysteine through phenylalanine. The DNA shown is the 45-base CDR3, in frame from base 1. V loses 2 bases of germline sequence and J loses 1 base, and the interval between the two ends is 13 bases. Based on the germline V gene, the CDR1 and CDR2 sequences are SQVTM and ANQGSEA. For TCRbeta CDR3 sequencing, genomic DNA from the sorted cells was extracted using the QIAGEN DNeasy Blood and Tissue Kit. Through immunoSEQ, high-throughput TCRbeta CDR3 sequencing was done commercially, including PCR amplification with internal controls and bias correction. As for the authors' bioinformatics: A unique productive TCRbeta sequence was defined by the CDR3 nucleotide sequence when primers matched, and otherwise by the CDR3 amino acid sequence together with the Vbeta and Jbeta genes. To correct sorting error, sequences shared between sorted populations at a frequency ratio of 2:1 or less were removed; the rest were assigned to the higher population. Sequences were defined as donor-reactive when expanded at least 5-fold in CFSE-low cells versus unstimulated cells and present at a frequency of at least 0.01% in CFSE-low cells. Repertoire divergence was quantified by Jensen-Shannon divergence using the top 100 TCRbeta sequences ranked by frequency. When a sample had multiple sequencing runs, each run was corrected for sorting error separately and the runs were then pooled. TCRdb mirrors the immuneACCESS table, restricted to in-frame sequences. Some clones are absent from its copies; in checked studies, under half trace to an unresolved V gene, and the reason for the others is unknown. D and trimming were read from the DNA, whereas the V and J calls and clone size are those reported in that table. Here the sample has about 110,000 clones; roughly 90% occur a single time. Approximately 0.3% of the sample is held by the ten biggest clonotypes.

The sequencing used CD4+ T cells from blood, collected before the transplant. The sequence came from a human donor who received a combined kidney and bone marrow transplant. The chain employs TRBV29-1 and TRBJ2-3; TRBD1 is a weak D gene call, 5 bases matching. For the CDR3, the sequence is CSVESPQGRTDTQYF. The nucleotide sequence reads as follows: TGCAGCGTTGAATCGCCCCAGGGTCGCACAGATACGCAGTATTTT.